These 26 T cell receptor beta chains were all obtained from the same sample, sequenced in a study of radiation and T cells in renal cell carcinoma. TCRdb's copy holds only in-frame clones and misses some; the assay was immunoSEQ multiplex PCR. Of 130,000 to 150,000 clones in the sample, around 88% are singletons; the top ten hold roughly 17%. Time point here: blood 4 weeks post-SBRT, at nephrectomy. Indicated treatment: 15 Gy SBRT to primary tumor, nephrectomy 4 weeks later. The sample in question was blood, obtained from a patient whose treatment included radiotherapy and nephrectomy. The receptors come from a woman between 50 and 59 years old with renal cell carcinoma.

The chain uses TRBV5-1 and TRBJ2-2, with D unclear. The CDR3 is 16 amino acids. The V end was cut by 0 bases, the J end by 5 bases, with 14 bases between. Germline assignment: CDR1 SGHRS and CDR2 YFSETQ. The CDR3 coding sequence is TGCGCCAGCAGCTTGGTTCGAGTCGGACCGACCGGGGAGCTGTTTTTT. Translation: CASSLVRVGPTGELFF. Complete variable domain (other parts from reference TRBV5-1 and TRBJ2-2): KAGVTQTPRYLIKTRGQQVTLSCSPISGHRSVSWYQQTPGQGLQFLFEYFSETQRNKGNFPGRFSGRQFSNSRSEMNVSTLELGDSALYLCASSLVRVGPTGELFFGEGSRLTVL.

The J gene is TRBJ2-7, the V gene TRBV5-6, with a weak D call TRBD2 (6 bases). V lost 4 bases to trimming and J lost 0 bases, with 11 bases between them. The CDR3 spans 14 residues. Germline CDR1 and CDR2: SGHDT and YYEEEE. The CDR3 protein is CASSVRRGSYEQYF. The CDR3 coding sequence is TGTGCCAGCAGCGTGAGGCGGGGCTCCTACGAGCAGTACTTC. The entire variable domain, with the rest obtained from reference TRBV5-6 and TRBJ2-7, is as follows: DAGVTQSPTHLIKTRGQQVTLRCSPKSGHDTVSWYQQALGQGPQFIFQYYEEEERQRGNFPDRFSGHQFPNYSSELNVNALLLGDSALYLCASSVRRGSYEQYFGPGTRLTVT.

The chain links TRBV7-2 to TRBJ2-1, with D possibly being TRBD1 or TRBD2 (6 bases each). CDR1 and CDR2 from the germline V gene are SGHTA and FQGNSA. V lost 1 base, J lost 15 bases, and 13 bases lay in between. The CDR3 has 12 amino acids. The CDR3 DNA sequence: TGTGCCAGCAGCTTAGAGGTCGGGGGCCGGTTCTTC. Translating it yields CASSLEVGGRFF.

The J gene is TRBJ2-1, the V gene TRBV10-1, with 9 nucleotides matching TRBD2. The V gene end was trimmed by 4 bases and the J gene end by 7 bases; junction bases not matched to a gene: 5. The CDR3 length is 14 residues. The V gene's germline CDR1 is WNHNN and CDR2 SYGVQD (reference sequence). This CDR3 is CASSVGGRGNEQFF. CDR3 nucleotide sequence: TGCGCCAGCAGTGTTGGCGGGAGGGGAAATGAGCAGTTCTTC.

The rearrangement joins TRBV19 to TRBJ1-3; D gene uncertain. The CDR3 sequence is 16 residues long. V was trimmed by 9 bases and J by 0 bases, leaving 18 bases between them. CDR1 LNHDA and CDR2 SQIVND come from the germline V gene (reference sequence). CDR3 sequence: CASQLTWGNSGNTIYF. The CDR3 nucleotides read TGTGCCAGCCAACTCACCTGGGGTAACTCTGGAAACACCATATATTTT. The variable domain in full, completed from reference TRBV19 and TRBJ1-3, reads DGGITQSPKYLFRKEGQNVTLSCEQNLNHDAMYWYRQDPGQGLRLIYYSQIVNDFQKGDIAEGYSVSREKKESFPLTVTSAQKNPTAFYLCASQLTWGNSGNTIYFGEGSWLTVV.

The chain links TRBV16 to TRBJ2-5; D uncertain. CDR1 and CDR2 from the germline V gene are KGHSY and FQNENV. This CDR3 spans 14 amino acids. Trimming took 0 bases from V and 0 from J, leaving 5 bases between them. CDR3 protein: CASSQSANQETQYF. The CDR3 DNA reads as TGTGCCAGCAGCCAATCAGCAAACCAAGAGACCCAGTACTTC.

The chain recombines TRBV5-1 with TRBJ2-5, with 12 nucleotides matching TRBD2. Germline V gene data show CDR1 as SGHRS and CDR2 as YFSETQ. There are 16 residues in the CDR3. Unmatched junction bases numbered 9, after V lost 4 bases and J lost 5 bases. The CDR3 DNA reads as TGCGCCAGCAGCGTCCTTCTAGCGGGAGGGGAGGAGACCCAGTACTTC. Its translation: CASSVLLAGGEETQYF.

The V gene is TRBV19, the J gene TRBJ2-1, with TRBD2 matching 13 bases. Looked up from germline, CDR1 is LNHDA and CDR2 is SQIVND (reference sequence). The CDR3 covers 17 residues. Unmatched junction bases numbered 4, after V lost 0 bases and J lost 5 bases. CDR3 protein: CASSIEGGLAGNNEQFF. CDR3 in DNA: TGTGCCAGTAGTATAGAGGGGGGACTAGCGGGAAACAATGAGCAGTTCTTC.

This chain joins TRBV5-4 and TRBJ2-3; D is ambiguous. CDR3 length equals 15 residues. V was shortened by 1 base and J by 2 bases, with 11 bases between the two germline ends. Germline V gives CDR1 SGHNT, CDR2 YYREEE (reference sequence). Here the CDR3 DNA reads TGTGCCAGCAGCTTGACAGTGAGGCCCACAGATACGCAGTATTTT. The encoded protein is CASSLTVRPTDTQYF.

This chain uses TRBV19 with TRBJ1-2; unclear D gene. The CDR3 is 13 residues long. The V end was cut by 5 bases, the J end by 8 bases, with 15 bases between. Germline CDR1 LNHDA, CDR2 SQIVND (reference sequence). CDR3 sequence: CASSGYSFWGYTF. The CDR3 DNA follows: TGTGCCAGTAGTGGATACAGCTTTTGGGGCTACACCTTC.

The gene calls are TRBV7-9 and TRBJ1-5, with a possible D match to TRBD1 (5 bases). This CDR3 has 14 amino acids. V was trimmed by 3 bases and J by 6 bases, leaving 12 bases between them. CDR1 is SEHNR and CDR2 is FQNEAQ in the germline V gene (reference sequence). CDR3 region: CASSLEGNSQPQHF. CDR3 bases: TGTGCCAGCAGCTTGGAGGGGAATAGTCAGCCCCAGCATTTT.

The rearrangement links TRBV7-8 to TRBJ2-1; no reliable D call. Trimming removed 1 base at V and 9 bases at J, with 7 bases between. The germline gives CDR1 SGHVS, CDR2 FQNEAQ. This CDR3 comprises 12 residues. The CDR3 is CASSLDVGEQFF. CDR3 coding DNA: TGTGCCAGCAGCTTAGATGTCGGTGAGCAGTTCTTC. Full variable domain (remainder filled in from reference TRBV7-8 and TRBJ2-1): GAGVSQSPRYKVAKRGQDVALRCDPISGHVSLFWYQQALGQGPEFLTYFQNEAQLDKSGLPSDRFFAERPEGSVSTLKIQRTQQEDSAVYLCASSLDVGEQFFGPGTRLTVL.

The genes are TRBV7-9 and TRBJ2-2; D gene uncertain. Germline values: CDR1 SEHNR, CDR2 FQNEAQ (reference sequence). The CDR3 is 12 residues long. V was cut by 2 bases and J by 7 bases, with 5 bases left in between. The CDR3 protein is CASSLNVGELFF. Here the CDR3 DNA reads TGTGCCAGCAGCTTAAATGTCGGGGAGCTGTTTTTT.

The gene calls are TRBV7-2 and TRBJ2-7, with D hard to call. Germline CDR1 is SGHTA and CDR2 is FQGNSA. The CDR3 totals 13 residues. The V and J ends lost 1 base and 4 bases respectively, with 8 bases between them. The CDR3 DNA is TGTGCCAGCAGCTTAGGGTGGAGTTACGAGCAGTACTTC. This translates into CASSLGWSYEQYF.

The CDR3 sequence is CASSLGWDSLLPTF. The CDR3 DNA follows: TGCGCCAGCAGCTTGGGCTGGGACAGCCTCCTGCCCACCTTC. The chain couples TRBV5-1 to TRBJ1-2, with 7 nucleotides matching TRBD1. The germline gives CDR1 SGHRS, CDR2 YFSETQ. V dropped 0 bases and J dropped 13; count of bases not matched to a gene: 12. CDR3 size: 14 residues. The whole variable domain, filled in from reference TRBV5-1 and TRBJ1-2, reads KAGVTQTPRYLIKTRGQQVTLSCSPISGHRSVSWYQQTPGQGLQFLFEYFSETQRNKGNFPGRFSGRQFSNSRSEMNVSTLELGDSALYLCASSLGWDSLLPTFGSGTRLTVV.

The genes are TRBV2 and TRBJ2-4; possibly TRBD1 for D (6 bases). There are 17 residues in the CDR3. Germline CDR1 is SNHLY and CDR2 is FYNNEI. The V gene lost 4 bases and the J gene lost 4 bases, with 20 bases spanning the gap. CDR3 amino acids: CASSATAYSTGKNIQYF. CDR3 coding DNA: TGTGCCAGCAGTGCAACCGCATACAGTACAGGGAAAAACATTCAGTACTTC.

V and J are TRBV7-2 and TRBJ2-7; no firm D call. The CDR3 extends over 13 amino acids. With 3 bases removed from V and 5 bases from J, the gap between germline ends came to 11 bases. Germline-derived CDR1 and CDR2 are SGHTA and FQGNSA. The CDR3 sequence: CASSFGVGHEQYF. DNA for the CDR3: TGTGCCAGCAGCTTCGGAGTAGGCCACGAGCAGTACTTC.

The chain has TRBV5-1 and TRBJ2-2; D unclear. The V gene's germline CDR1 is SGHRS and CDR2 YFSETQ. The CDR3 has 14 residues. Trimming took off 1 base at V and 1 base at J, with 5 bases between the two ends. The CDR3 sequence is CASSLTLNTGELFF. Written as DNA, the CDR3 is TGCGCCAGCAGCTTGACCTTGAACACCGGGGAGCTGTTTTTT. Full variable domain (missing parts from reference TRBV5-1 and TRBJ2-2): KAGVTQTPRYLIKTRGQQVTLSCSPISGHRSVSWYQQTPGQGLQFLFEYFSETQRNKGNFPGRFSGRQFSNSRSEMNVSTLELGDSALYLCASSLTLNTGELFFGEGSRLTVL.

The chain couples TRBV5-8 to TRBJ2-5; 8 nucleotides agree with TRBD1. The CDR3 length is 14 residues. The germline gives CDR1 SGHTS, CDR2 YDEGEE. The trim removed 4 bases at V and 5 bases at J, leaving 7 bases unmatched. The CDR3 coding sequence is TGTGCCAGCAGCCCGGGACAGGTCGGGGAGACCCAGTACTTC. Translating gives CASSPGQVGETQYF.

The sample holds a few counts of this clone. The chain uses TRBV2 and TRBJ2-1, with TRBD1 matching 8 bases. This CDR3 is built from 12 residues. Unmatched junction bases numbered 4, after V lost 7 bases and J lost 8 bases. The germline V gene has CDR1 SNHLY and CDR2 FYNNEI. CDR3 in DNA: TGTGCCAGCATCAGGGGGCGCGATGAGCAGTTCTTC. This sequence encodes CASIRGRDEQFF.

This chain connects TRBV18 to TRBJ1-3, with 7 positions matching TRBD1. The junction had 9 bases not matched to a gene; V was cut back by 6 bases and J by 4 bases. This CDR3 comprises 15 residues. Germline CDR1 is KGHSH and CDR2 is LQKENI. The CDR3: CASSPITGEGNTIYF. CDR3 coding DNA: TGTGCCAGCTCGCCGATAACAGGGGAAGGAAACACCATATATTTT.

The CDR3, as DNA: TGCGCCAGCAGCGTGACTACGTACAATGAGCAGTTCTTC. Its translation is CASSVTTYNEQFF. V gene TRBV5-1 combines with J gene TRBJ2-1; D is possibly TRBD2 (5 bases). The V end was cut by 4 bases, the J end by 4 bases, with 9 bases between. Germline V gene lookup returns CDR1 SGHRS and CDR2 YFSETQ. This CDR3 is 13 amino acids long.

This chain uses TRBV9 with TRBJ1-2; unclear D gene. The CDR3 covers 13 residues. V dropped 0 bases and J dropped 4 bases, with 7 bases sitting between them. Germline V gene sequence: CDR1 SGDLS, CDR2 YYNGEE. CDR3: CASSVEDRYGYTF. In nucleotides, the CDR3 is TGTGCCAGCAGCGTAGAGGATCGCTATGGCTACACCTTC.

This clone occurred once. This chain uses TRBV6-5 with TRBJ2-7; D not resolved. Trimming removed 8 bases from V and 5 bases from J, with 16 bases in between. This CDR3 comprises 13 residues. From germline, CDR1 is MNHEY and CDR2 SVGAGI. The CDR3 loop is CASGRLGPDEQYF. Written as DNA, the CDR3 is TGTGCCAGCGGCCGACTGGGTCCCGACGAGCAGTACTTC.

This chain joins TRBV7-2 and TRBJ1-3; D ambiguous. V gave up 5 bases and J gave up 0 bases, with 14 bases separating them. The CDR3 has 16 amino acids. Germline lookup yields CDR1 SGHTA and CDR2 FQGNSA. The CDR3 here is CASSPSVGFSGNTIYF. CDR3 nucleotide sequence: TGTGCCAGCAGCCCTTCGGTAGGGTTCTCTGGAAACACCATATATTTT.

The chain combines TRBV6-5 with TRBJ2-5; maybe TRBD1 (6 bases). The V end was cut by 7 bases, the J end by 2 bases, with 17 bases between. The CDR3 is 15 residues long. CDR1 MNHEY and CDR2 SVGAGI come from the germline V gene. CDR3 sequence: CASTHRVRSQETQYF. DNA of the CDR3: TGTGCCAGCACCCACAGGGTCAGGTCACAAGAGACCCAGTACTTC.